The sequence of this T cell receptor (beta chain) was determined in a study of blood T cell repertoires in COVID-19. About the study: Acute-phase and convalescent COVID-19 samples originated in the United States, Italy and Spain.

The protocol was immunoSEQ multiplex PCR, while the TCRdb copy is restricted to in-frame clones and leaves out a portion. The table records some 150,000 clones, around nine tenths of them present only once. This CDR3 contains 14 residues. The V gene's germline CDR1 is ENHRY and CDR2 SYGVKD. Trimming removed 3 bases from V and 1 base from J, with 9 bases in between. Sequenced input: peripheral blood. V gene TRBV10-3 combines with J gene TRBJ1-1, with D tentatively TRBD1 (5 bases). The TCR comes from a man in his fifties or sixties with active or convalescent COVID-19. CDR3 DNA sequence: TGTGCCATCAGTGACGGGGGTGCGAACACTGAAGCTTTCTTT. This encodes CAISDGGANTEAFF.